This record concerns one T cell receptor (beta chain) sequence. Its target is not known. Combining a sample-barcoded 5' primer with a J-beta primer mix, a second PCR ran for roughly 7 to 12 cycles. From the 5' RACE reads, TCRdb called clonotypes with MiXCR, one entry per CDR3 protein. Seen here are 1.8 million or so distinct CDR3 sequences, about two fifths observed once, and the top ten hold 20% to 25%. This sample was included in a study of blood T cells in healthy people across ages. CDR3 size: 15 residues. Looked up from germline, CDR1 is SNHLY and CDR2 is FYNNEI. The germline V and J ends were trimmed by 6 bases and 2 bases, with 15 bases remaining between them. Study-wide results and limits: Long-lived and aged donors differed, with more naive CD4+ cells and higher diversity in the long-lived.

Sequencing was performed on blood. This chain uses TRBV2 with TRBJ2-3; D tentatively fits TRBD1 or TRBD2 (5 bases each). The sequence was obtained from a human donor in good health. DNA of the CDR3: TGTGCCAGCAGGGGGCTAGCCAGCTACACAGATACGCAGTATTTT. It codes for CASRGLASYTDTQYF.